A single TCR beta chain is shown here with its context. This specimen belongs to a study of blood T cell repertoires in COVID-19. CDR1 and CDR2 (germline): SGHDT, YYEEEE. The CDR3 consists of 14 residues. Trimming removed 7 bases from V and 4 bases from J; junction bases left unmatched: 5. Libraries were prepared by immunoSEQ multiplex PCR; TCRdb keeps only in-frame clonotypes and omits some of them. The data contain about 260,000 clones, 75% to 90% of them seen just once; the ten biggest clones take up 2% to 3%. The sequence derives from a woman between 18 and 30 years old who had recovered from COVID-19. The specimen sequenced was PBMCs or T cells enriched from blood (not recorded which). This chain links TRBV5-6 with TRBJ1-4; 9 positions agree with TRBD1. The CDR3 coding sequence is TGTGCCAGCCACAGGGGGCTTGGTAATGAAAAACTGTTTTTT. This translates into CASHRGLGNEKLFF.